What follows are 26 T cell receptor beta chains derived from one specimen sequenced in a study of blood T cell repertoires in COVID-19. Clones were read by immunoSEQ multiplex PCR, and TCRdb kept only the in-frame ones, dropping some. The repertoire has around 330,000 clones, roughly 90% of them found once; the top ten carry roughly 4%. The sample consisted of peripheral blood. Source of these receptors: a woman aged 45-60 years with active or convalescent COVID-19.

The genes are TRBV7-2 and TRBJ2-7; 8 bases are a match to TRBD1. There are 16 residues in the CDR3. In germline, CDR1 is SGHTA, CDR2 FQGNSA. V lost 0 bases to trimming and J lost 1 base; unmatched junction nucleotides: 5. This CDR3 reads CASSLALQGASYEQYF. CDR3 in DNA: TGTGCCAGCAGCTTAGCCCTCCAGGGGGCTTCCTACGAGCAGTACTTC.

This clone has just a few counts. The rearrangement links TRBV2 to TRBJ2-7, with 8 bases lining up with TRBD1. The germline gives CDR1 SNHLY, CDR2 FYNNEI. The CDR3 runs 15 residues. After removal of 5 bases from V and 5 bases from J, the junction contained 11 bases not matched to a gene. In DNA, the CDR3 is TGTGCCAGCAGTACCAAGACAGGGGTCGGCAACGAGCAGTACTTC. Protein sequence: CASSTKTGVGNEQYF. Full variable domain (outside the CDR3, taken from reference TRBV2 and TRBJ2-7): EPEVTQTPSHQVTQMGQEVILRCVPISNHLYFYWYRQILGQKVEFLVSFYNNEISEKSEIFDDQFSVERPDGSNFTLKIRSTKLEDSAMYFCASSTKTGVGNEQYFGPGTRLTVT.

The chain links TRBV7-9 to TRBJ1-3; D is uncertain. This CDR3 is 14 amino acids long. V gave up 1 base and J gave up 2 bases, with 6 bases separating them. Germline V lookup: CDR1 SEHNR, CDR2 FQNEAQ (reference sequence). The CDR3 DNA follows: TGTGCCAGCAGCTTAGAGCCGGCTGGAAACACCATATATTTT. It yields the protein CASSLEPAGNTIYF.

This clone occurred once. The chain has TRBV7-3 and TRBJ2-1, with 8 bases identical to TRBD2. This CDR3 is built from 16 residues. Germline lookup yields CDR1 SGHTA and CDR2 FQGTGA. J lost 0 bases, V lost 5 bases, and 6 bases had no gene match. The CDR3 DNA follows: TGTGCCAGCAGCCTGACTAGCGAGATCTCCTACAATGAGCAGTTCTTC. Translating gives CASSLTSEISYNEQFF.

This clone has just a few counts. This sequence joins TRBV6-2 or TRBV6-3 and TRBJ1-5; 7 bases match TRBD1. Per the germline V gene, CDR1 is MNHEY and CDR2 is SVGEGT. Losses at the gene ends were 0 bases for V and 4 bases for J; bases not matched to a gene: 9. The CDR3 loop spans 17 amino acids. The DNA for the CDR3 is TGTGCCAGCAGTTACTCGATGACAGGGCCAGAAAATCAGCCCCAGCATTTT. Translated, it gives CASSYSMTGPENQPQHF.

The rearrangement uses TRBV24-1 and TRBJ2-2, with 7 bases that match TRBD1. V was pared by 9 bases and J by 4 bases, with 7 bases of the junction left unmatched. Germline loops: CDR1 KGHDR, CDR2 SFDVKD. The CDR3 extends over 14 amino acids. The CDR3 DNA is TGTGCCACCCTTCTAGGGGGCGGCACCGGGGAGCTGTTTTTT. Its protein product is CATLLGGGTGELFF.

This clone has a single count. The V and J genes are TRBV5-1 and TRBJ1-3; no firm D call. The CDR3 contains 16 residues. Trimming left V 4 bases short and J 0 bases short, with 14 bases between. Germline lookup yields CDR1 SGHRS and CDR2 YFSETQ. The CDR3 reads CASSPAYCDSGNTIYF. In DNA form, the CDR3 reads TGCGCCAGCAGCCCCGCTTACTGCGACTCTGGAAACACCATATATTTT.

J is TRBJ2-7 and V is TRBV5-1; 9 nucleotides align to TRBD1. Germline V gene lookup returns CDR1 SGHRS and CDR2 YFSETQ. There are 15 residues in the CDR3. Losses at the gene ends were 1 base for V and 5 bases for J; bases not matched to a gene: 7. The CDR3 here is CASSLSGQGNHEQYF. Here the CDR3 DNA reads TGCGCCAGCAGCTTGTCGGGACAGGGTAACCACGAGCAGTACTTC.

The CDR3 here is CASSPDRGRGYTF. CDR3 DNA sequence: TGCGCCAGCAGCCCGGACAGGGGGCGAGGCTACACCTTC. The chain links TRBV5-1 to TRBJ1-2; TRBD1 matches 11 bases. V lost 4 bases and J lost 8; bases outside the gene matches: 4. Germline V gene lookup returns CDR1 SGHRS and CDR2 YFSETQ. The CDR3 is 13 amino acids.

This chain connects TRBV5-1 to TRBJ2-1; 11 bases are a match to TRBD2. The CDR3 is made up of 14 amino acids. Germline loops: CDR1 SGHRS, CDR2 YFSETQ. V was clipped by 4 bases and J by 7 bases; unmatched bases: 4. The CDR3 spells CASSAGLAENEQFF. For the CDR3, the DNA is TGCGCCAGCAGCGCGGGACTAGCGGAGAATGAGCAGTTCTTC.

This clone was detected only once. The junction and the germline gene differ at one end; a read error may be behind it. The chain joins TRBV7-7 to TRBJ2-1; TRBD2 matches 11 bases. This CDR3 comprises 14 residues. Germline V gene lookup returns CDR1 SSHAT and CDR2 FNYEAQ (reference sequence). In nucleotides, the CDR3 is TGTGCTAGCAGCCCGGGACTAGCGGACGATGAGCAGTTCTTC. Its protein is CASSPGLADDEQFF.

The V and J genes are TRBV25-1 and TRBJ2-1, with TRBD2 matching 9 bases. Germline V CDR1 and CDR2: MGHDK, SYGVNS. CDR3 size: 15 residues. V was pared by 5 bases and J by 6 bases, with 8 bases of the junction left unmatched. The CDR3 region has the DNA TGTGCCAGCAGTAGGCCTAGCGGGACCCCCAATGAGCAGTTCTTC. Protein product: CASSRPSGTPNEQFF.

The chain combines TRBV11-2 with TRBJ1-1; 11 bases agree with TRBD1. The V segment lost 4 bases and the J segment 5 bases; nucleotides outside the gene matches: 12. Germline assignment: CDR1 SGHAT and CDR2 FQNNGV. The CDR3 contains 17 residues. CDR3 in DNA: TGTGCCAGCAGCTCGTGGTACGGACAGGGGGCAGGGACTGAAGCTTTCTTT. This gives the protein CASSSWYGQGAGTEAFF.

The chain links TRBV3-1 (or the pseudogene TRBV3-2) to TRBJ1-4; no reliable D call. The CDR3 runs to 16 residues. The V gene's germline CDR1 is LGHDT and CDR2 YNNKEL (reference sequence). With 6 bases removed from V and 0 bases from J, the gap between germline ends came to 14 bases. CDR3 sequence (DNA): TGTGCCAGCAGTCAATTGGGCCGTGCAACTAATGAAAAACTGTTTTTT. It specifies CASSQLGRATNEKLFF.

The chain joins TRBV5-1 to TRBJ1-1; the match to TRBD1 covers 7 bases. Germline lookup yields CDR1 SGHRS and CDR2 YFSETQ. This CDR3 comprises 15 residues. V was pared by 0 bases and J by 2 bases, with 4 bases of the junction left unmatched. The CDR3 sequence is CASSLAGQLNTEAFF. The CDR3 nucleotides read TGCGCCAGCAGCTTGGCGGGACAGCTCAACACTGAAGCTTTCTTT. Combining the CDR3 with reference TRBV5-1 and TRBJ1-1 gives the whole variable domain KAGVTQTPRYLIKTRGQQVTLSCSPISGHRSVSWYQQTPGQGLQFLFEYFSETQRNKGNFPGRFSGRQFSNSRSEMNVSTLELGDSALYLCASSLAGQLNTEAFFGQGTRLTVV.

The chain uses TRBV7-2 and TRBJ2-7; no definite D call. Germline-derived CDR1 and CDR2 are SGHTA and FQGNSA. The CDR3 extends over 14 amino acids. V lost 0 bases and J 0 bases, leaving 6 bases between the germline ends. CDR3 loop: CASSLAANSYEQYF. The CDR3, as DNA: TGTGCCAGCAGCTTAGCGGCCAACTCCTACGAGCAGTACTTC.

V and J are TRBV2 and TRBJ1-1; 7 bases map to TRBD1. Per germline, CDR1 SNHLY and CDR2 FYNNEI. V lost 4 bases and J lost 1; bases outside the gene matches: 3. This CDR3 region has 14 residues. As DNA, the CDR3 is TGTGCCAGCAGTGGGGACAGTCAGAACACTGAAGCTTTCTTT. Translating it yields CASSGDSQNTEAFF.

The V gene is TRBV9, the J gene TRBJ1-1, with TRBD1 matching over 7 bases. The CDR3 extends over 14 amino acids. Trimming at V came to 2 bases and at J to 1 base, leaving 2 bases not matched to a gene. CDR1 is SGDLS and CDR2 is YYNGEE in the germline V gene. CDR3 amino acids: CASSVQGGNTEAFF. The CDR3 nucleotides are TGTGCCAGCAGCGTTCAGGGGGGGAACACTGAAGCTTTCTTT.

The chain links TRBV21-1 to TRBJ1-1; TRBD1 is the table's D call, not checked against the DNA. TRBV21-1 is deemed a pseudogene. The CDR3 totals 15 residues. The CDR3 protein is CASSKWPGVNTEAFF. CDR3 coding DNA: TGTGCCAGCAGCAAATGGCCAGGGGTGAACACTGAAGCTTTCTTT.

The chain's CDR3 is CATSKRRTDTDTQYF. CDR3 in DNA: TGTGCCACCAGCAAAAGACGGACAGACACAGATACGCAGTATTTT. This rearrangement joins TRBV15 to TRBJ2-3, with D perhaps matching TRBD1 (6 bases). V gave up 4 bases and J gave up 2 bases, with 13 bases separating them. The germline gives CDR1 LNHNV, CDR2 YYDKDF (reference sequence). The CDR3 contains 15 residues.

The rearrangement joins TRBV27 to TRBJ1-1, with D possibly being TRBD1 (6 bases). The CDR3 is made up of 12 amino acids. Germline loops: CDR1 MNHEY, CDR2 SMNVEV (reference sequence). V gave up 6 bases and J gave up 1 base, with 6 bases separating them. The CDR3 reads CASRQGNTEAFF. The CDR3 DNA reads as TGTGCCAGCAGACAGGGGAACACTGAAGCTTTCTTT.

The chain couples TRBV19 to TRBJ2-3; the match to TRBD2 covers 12 bases. Germline CDR1 reads LNHDA; CDR2 reads SQIVND (reference sequence). V trimming: 5 bases; J trimming: 4 bases; junction bases outside the gene matches: 7. The CDR3 length is 16 residues. CDR3 in amino acids: CASSPRLAGEADTQYF. Written as DNA, the CDR3 is TGTGCCAGTAGTCCCCGACTAGCGGGAGAGGCAGATACGCAGTATTTT.

The chain combines TRBV2 with TRBJ1-6, with 8 bases matching TRBD1. Germline V gene sequence: CDR1 SNHLY, CDR2 FYNNEI. The CDR3 runs to 15 residues. J was trimmed by 7 bases and V by 7 bases; bases with no gene match: 9. DNA for the CDR3: TGTGCCAGCAAACCGACCGGGACAGGAAATTCACCCCTCCACTTT. It is translated as CASKPTGTGNSPLHF.

J is TRBJ2-1 and V is TRBV7-6; tentative D call: TRBD2 (6 bases). Trimming pared 1 base from V and 0 bases from J, leaving 10 bases between. This CDR3 has 16 residues. CDR1 and CDR2 (germline): SGHVS, FNYEAQ. The CDR3 bases are TGTGCCAGCAGCTTAGGGACTACTCCCTCCTACAATGAGCAGTTCTTC. The encoded protein is CASSLGTTPSYNEQFF.

In this sample, this clone turned up once. The chain recombines TRBV5-6 with TRBJ2-7, with no clear D. This CDR3 is built from 12 residues. Trimming took 3 bases from V and 0 from J, leaving 4 bases between them. Germline V lookup: CDR1 SGHDT, CDR2 YYEEEE. CDR3 bases: TGTGCCAGCAGCTCGAGCTCCTACGAGCAGTACTTC. Its protein product is CASSSSSYEQYF. Together with reference TRBV5-6 and TRBJ2-7, the CDR3 gives the full variable domain: DAGVTQSPTHLIKTRGQQVTLRCSPKSGHDTVSWYQQALGQGPQFIFQYYEEEERQRGNFPDRFSGHQFPNYSSELNVNALLLGDSALYLCASSSSSYEQYFGPGTRLTVT.

The J gene is TRBJ2-7, the V gene TRBV9; possibly TRBD2 for D (5 bases). The CDR3 is made up of 13 amino acids. Trimming cost V 4 bases and J 6 bases, with 14 bases left between them. Germline CDR1 SGDLS, CDR2 YYNGEE. CDR3 sequence (DNA): TGTGCCAGCAGCTCATCCTCCGAGGGCGAGCAGTACTTC. Translating it yields CASSSSSEGEQYF.